Below are 21 T cell receptor beta chains sequenced from a single sample in a study of blood T cells in healthy people across ages. Together with a sample-barcoded 5' primer, a J-beta primer mix was included in a second PCR lasting roughly 6 to 12 cycles. TCRdb itself ran the 5' RACE reads through MiXCR, one entry per CDR3 protein. The sample has 700,000 to 800,000 distinct CDR3 sequences, roughly 43% seen once. The sample consisted of blood. The receptors derive from a woman in her sixties in good health.

The chain employs TRBV27 and TRBJ2-1, with 10 bases lining up with TRBD2. The CDR3 has 15 residues. Trimming took 2 bases from V and 5 from J; bases not matched to a gene: 3. The germline gives CDR1 MNHEY, CDR2 SMNVEV (reference sequence). CDR3 sequence (DNA): TGTGCCAGCAGTTTAATCCTAGCGGGGGACAATGAGCAGTTCTTC. It yields the protein CASSLILAGDNEQFF.

This clonotype was seen more than once but under ten times. The gene calls are TRBV7-9 and TRBJ2-1, with 11 nucleotides matching TRBD2. The CDR3 length is 14 residues. V was pared by 3 bases and J by 10 bases, with 5 bases of the junction left unmatched. Germline V lookup: CDR1 SEHNR, CDR2 FQNEAQ (reference sequence). CDR3 protein: CASSFSGGAREQFF. For the CDR3, the DNA is TGTGCCAGCAGCTTTAGCGGGGGGGCACGAGAGCAGTTCTTC.

This clonotype was seen more than once but under ten times. The rearrangement joins TRBV5-1 to TRBJ2-3, with 9 bases lining up with TRBD1. V was pared by 3 bases and J by 10 bases, with 0 bases of the junction left unmatched. The CDR3 extends over 11 amino acids. CDR1 and CDR2 (germline): SGHRS, YFSETQ. CDR3 loop: CASSWDRAQYF. For the CDR3, the DNA is TGCGCCAGCAGCTGGGACAGGGCGCAGTATTTT.

V and J are TRBV27 and TRBJ2-5, with 13 bases identical to TRBD2. V lost 5 bases to trimming and J lost 1 base; unmatched junction nucleotides: 4. The CDR3 length is 16 residues. Germline CDR1 MNHEY, CDR2 SMNVEV (reference sequence). In DNA form, the CDR3 reads TGTGCCAGCAGTCGTAGGACTAGCGGGAGCCAAGAGACCCAGTACTTC. Its protein product is CASSRRTSGSQETQYF.

V is TRBV12-3 or TRBV12-4 and J is TRBJ1-5; weak D call: TRBD1 (5 bases). The V end was cut by 3 bases, the J end by 2 bases, with 11 bases between. The CDR3 is 15 amino acids. The CDR3 loop is CASSFGGNGNQPQHF. DNA of the CDR3: TGTGCCAGCAGTTTTGGGGGAAACGGCAATCAGCCCCAGCATTTT.

This clonotype was seen only a few times. V gene TRBV5-1 combines with J gene TRBJ2-1; D possibly matches TRBD1 or TRBD2 (6 bases each). The length of the CDR3 is 16 residues. V lost 0 bases and J 4 bases, leaving 14 bases between the germline ends. Germline V gene data show CDR1 as SGHRS and CDR2 as YFSETQ. This CDR3 is CASSLEGGAQYNEQFF. The DNA of the CDR3 is TGCGCCAGCAGCTTGGAGGGGGGCGCGCAATACAATGAGCAGTTCTTC.

The CDR3 DNA sequence: TGTGCCAGCAGTGATTCGGGGGCGGTTAACACTGAAGCTTTCTTT. Amino acids: CASSDSGAVNTEAFF. The chain combines TRBV6-1 with TRBJ1-1; D possibly corresponds to TRBD1 (6 bases). The CDR3 contains 15 residues. In germline, CDR1 is MNHNS, CDR2 SASEGT. Trimming took 3 bases from V and 2 from J, leaving 13 bases between them.

This clonotype was seen only a few times. The CDR3 DNA sequence: TGTGCCAGCACCGTAGGTTCGACTGACGAAGCTTTCTTT. Amino acids: CASTVGSTDEAFF. This rearrangement joins TRBV2 to TRBJ1-1, with D hard to call. Trimming pared 7 bases from V and 8 bases from J, leaving 17 bases between. CDR1 and CDR2 from the germline V gene are SNHLY and FYNNEI. This CDR3 has 13 residues.

This clonotype was seen just once. V gene TRBV20-1 combines with J gene TRBJ1-5; the match to TRBD1 covers 7 bases. V trimming: 6 bases; J trimming: 4 bases; junction bases outside the gene matches: 3. The germline V gene has CDR1 DFQATT and CDR2 SNEGSKA (reference sequence). CDR3 length: 12 amino acids. The CDR3 spells CSATQGNQPQHF. CDR3 bases: TGCAGTGCCACACAGGGGAATCAGCCCCAGCATTTT.

The rearrangement links TRBV5-1 to TRBJ2-3; D may correspond to TRBD1 or TRBD2 (5 bases each). This CDR3 is built from 13 residues. Germline values: CDR1 SGHRS, CDR2 YFSETQ. Trimming took off 5 bases at V and 5 bases at J, with 12 bases between the two ends. The CDR3 here is CASRKSGGDTQYF. The CDR3 bases are TGCGCCAGCAGGAAGAGTGGGGGAGATACGCAGTATTTT.

This clonotype occurred a few times. The rearrangement links TRBV7-2 to TRBJ2-5; unclear D gene. The germline V gene has CDR1 SGHTA and CDR2 FQGNSA. Trimming stripped 2 bases from V and 5 bases from J, with 9 bases between. The CDR3 extends over 13 amino acids. The CDR3 coding sequence is TGTGCCAGCAGCTTAACGGCTGGGGAGACCCAGTACTTC. It encodes CASSLTAGETQYF.

This rearrangement joins TRBV28 to TRBJ2-3; D possibly uses TRBD1 or TRBD2 (6 bases each). The CDR3 runs 15 residues. In germline, CDR1 is MDHEN, CDR2 SYDVKM. V was cut by 5 bases and J by 0 bases, with 12 bases left in between. CDR3 bases: TGTGCCAGCAGTCGGGGGCCCGATAGCACAGATACGCAGTATTTT. It encodes CASSRGPDSTDTQYF.

With regard to this clonotype: At one end the junction does not follow the germline gene, possibly because of a read error. The chain recombines TRBV9 with TRBJ2-3; the match to TRBD1 covers 7 bases. The germline CDR1 and CDR2 sequences are SGDLS and YYNGEE. The CDR3 consists of 16 residues. CDR3: CASSVQGDSSTDTQYF. DNA of the CDR3: TGTGCCAGTAGCGTCCAGGGGGATAGTAGCACAGATACGCAGTATTTT.

Only a few counts were recorded for this clonotype. The chain carries TRBV20-1 and TRBJ2-7, with 7 bases that match TRBD1. The junction had 3 bases not matched to a gene; V was cut back by 5 bases and J by 2 bases. The CDR3 runs 12 residues. Germline V gene sequence: CDR1 DFQATT, CDR2 SNEGSKA (reference sequence). The CDR3 here is CSAQGQTYEQYF. Written as DNA, the CDR3 is TGCAGTGCTCAGGGACAGACCTACGAGCAGTACTTC.

This clonotype was observed many times. The chain employs TRBV7-9 and TRBJ2-7; D not certain. The germline gives CDR1 SEHNR, CDR2 FQNEAQ (reference sequence). V dropped 1 base and J dropped 6 bases, with 4 bases sitting between them. The CDR3 covers 11 residues. The CDR3 reads CASSLDSEQYF. The DNA of the CDR3 is TGTGCCAGCAGCTTAGACTCCGAGCAGTACTTC.

This clonotype was recorded many times. The V call is TRBV27, the J call TRBJ2-1; 7 nucleotides agree with TRBD2. The V segment lost 3 bases and the J segment 0 bases; nucleotides outside the gene matches: 8. Germline V gives CDR1 MNHEY, CDR2 SMNVEV (reference sequence). CDR3 length: 17 amino acids. CDR3 in DNA: TGTGCCAGCAGTTTGGAGGGAGGGTCTCACTCCTACAATGAGCAGTTCTTC. Its protein is CASSLEGGSHSYNEQFF.

This chain links TRBV20-1 with TRBJ2-3, with a tentative D call TRBD2 (7 bases). The V and J ends lost 6 bases and 3 bases respectively, with 16 bases between them. The CDR3 has 14 amino acids. Germline V gene sequence: CDR1 DFQATT, CDR2 SNEGSKA (reference sequence). In DNA form, the CDR3 reads TGCAGTGCAGAGGGGGGGGGTAGTACAGATACGCAGTATTTT. Translated: CSAEGGGSTDTQYF.

This clonotype was counted only a few times. The chain carries TRBV18 and TRBJ1-5; tentative D call: TRBD1 (6 bases). The CDR3 loop spans 15 amino acids. Per germline, CDR1 KGHSH and CDR2 LQKENI. V lost 11 bases and J lost 7, with 24 bases in between. This CDR3 is CASPPMGGRGQPQHF. CDR3 in DNA: TGTGCCTCACCACCAATGGGGGGCAGGGGCCAGCCCCAGCATTTT.

This clonotype showed up just a few times. The chain's CDR3 is CSAPLADNEQYF. The DNA for the CDR3 is TGCAGTGCACCACTAGCGGATAATGAGCAGTACTTC. The chain recombines TRBV20-1 with TRBJ2-7; 8 nucleotides match TRBD2. Trimming removed 6 bases from V and 7 bases from J; junction bases left unmatched: 8. In germline, CDR1 is DFQATT, CDR2 SNEGSKA (reference sequence). The CDR3 loop spans 12 amino acids.

The CDR3 sequence: CASSVGTEYSEQYF. DNA for the CDR3: TGTGCCAGCAGTGTCGGGACCGAGTACTCCGAGCAGTACTTC. This chain links TRBV27 with TRBJ2-7; D may correspond to TRBD1 or TRBD2 (5 bases each). V was pared by 5 bases and J by 6 bases, with 17 bases between. CDR3 size: 14 residues. The germline V gene encodes CDR1 MNHEY and CDR2 SMNVEV (reference sequence).

On this clonotype itself: With a much larger clone just one base away, this may be a read error. J is TRBJ2-1 and V is TRBV7-2; possible D gene TRBD2, 5 bases. CDR1 is SGHTA, CDR2 FQGNSA, per germline. This CDR3 is built from 17 residues. CDR3 protein: CASSLGAGGRSYNGQFF. The CDR3 DNA reads TGTGCCAGCAGCTTAGGGGCGGGCGGTCGCTCCTACAATGGGCAGTTCTTC. Variable domain in full (rest from reference TRBV7-2 and TRBJ2-1): GAGVSQSPSNKVTEKGKDVELRCDPISGHTALYWYRQSLGQGLEFLIYFQGNSAPDKSGLPSDRFSAERTGGSVSTLTIQRTQQEDSAVYLCASSLGAGGRSYNGQFFGPGTRLTVL.